This T cell receptor beta chain was documented in a study of siplizumab effects on memory and regulatory T cells. CDR1 and CDR2 from the germline V gene are SGHDT and YYEEEE. Trimming pared 0 bases from V and 2 bases from J, leaving 19 bases between. This CDR3 is 18 amino acids long. Profiling relied on immunoSEQ multiplex PCR, and the TCRdb table lists in-frame clones only, not all of them. This sample has 100,000 or so clones, with around 94% found just once. The receptor was derived from a human donor in good health. Material: Tregs sorted from blood. The rearrangement uses TRBV5-6 and TRBJ2-3, with TRBD1 as a possible D gene (6 bases). The CDR3 protein is CASSLGDISSPSTDTQYF. Here the CDR3 DNA reads TGTGCCAGCAGCTTGGGGGACATATCAAGCCCTTCCACAGATACGCAGTATTTT.